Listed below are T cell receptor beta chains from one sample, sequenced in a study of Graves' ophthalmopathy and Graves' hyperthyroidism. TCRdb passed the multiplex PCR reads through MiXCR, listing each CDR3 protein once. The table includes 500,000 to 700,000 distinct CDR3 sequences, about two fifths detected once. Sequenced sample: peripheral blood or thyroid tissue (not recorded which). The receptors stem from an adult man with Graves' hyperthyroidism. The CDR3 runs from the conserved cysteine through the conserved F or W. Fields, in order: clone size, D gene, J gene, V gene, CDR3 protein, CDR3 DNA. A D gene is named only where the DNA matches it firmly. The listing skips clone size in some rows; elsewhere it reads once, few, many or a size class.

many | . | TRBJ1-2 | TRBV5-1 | CASSPVTGGYGYTF | TGCGCCAGCAGCCCGGTGACCGGCGGCTATGGCTACACCTTC
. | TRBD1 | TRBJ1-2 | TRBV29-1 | CSVLGQGANYGYTF | TGCAGCGTTCTGGGACAGGGGGCTAACTATGGCTACACCTTC
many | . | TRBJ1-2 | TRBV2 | CASSGGSAGYGYTF | TGTGCCAGCAGTGGGGGTAGCGCGGGCTATGGCTACACCTTC
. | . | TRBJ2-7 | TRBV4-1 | CASSQDPGRPPEQYF | TGCGCCAGCAGCCAAGATCCGGGGCGGCCGCCCGAGCAGTACTTC
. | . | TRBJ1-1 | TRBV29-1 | CSYSIPSSAEAFF | TGCAGCTACTCGATTCCCTCGAGCGCTGAAGCTTTCTTT
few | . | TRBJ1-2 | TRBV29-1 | CSVFLGGFGYTF | TGCAGCGTTTTTTTGGGGGGTTTTGGCTACACCTTC
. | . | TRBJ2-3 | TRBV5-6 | CASSLKSESDTQYF | TGTGCCAGCAGCTTGAAAAGTGAATCAGATACGCAGTATTTT
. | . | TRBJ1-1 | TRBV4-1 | CASGGEGTEAFF | TGCGCCAGCGGGGGAGAAGGCACTGAAGCTTTCTTT
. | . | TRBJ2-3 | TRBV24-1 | CATSKGLDTQYF | TGTGCCACCAGTAAGGGTTTGGATACGCAGTATTTT
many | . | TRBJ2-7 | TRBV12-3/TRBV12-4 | CASSGNEQYF | TGTGCCAGCAGTGGAAACGAGCAGTACTTC
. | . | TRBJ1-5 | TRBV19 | CASSGLPGQPQHF | TGTGCCAGTAGCGGACTCCCCGGGCAGCCCCAGCATTTT
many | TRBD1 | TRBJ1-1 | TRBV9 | CASSPYGTGGTEAFF | TGTGCCAGCAGCCCCTATGGGACAGGGGGAACTGAAGCTTTCTTT
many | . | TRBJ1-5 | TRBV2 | CASSEYRDGQPQHF | TGTGCCAGCAGTGAATACAGGGATGGTCAGCCCCAGCATTTT
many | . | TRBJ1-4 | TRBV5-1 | CASSWGRYDEKLFF | TGCGCCAGCAGCTGGGGGCGGTATGATGAAAAACTGTTTTTT
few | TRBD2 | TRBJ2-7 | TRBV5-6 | CASSSHGLVHEQYF | TGTGCCAGCAGCTCCCATGGACTAGTACACGAGCAGTACTTC
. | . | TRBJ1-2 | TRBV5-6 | CASSYLSTGLYGYTF | TGTGCCAGCAGCTACCTATCAACAGGGCTCTATGGCTACACCTTC
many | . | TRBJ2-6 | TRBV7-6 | CASSYIAGSGANVLTF | TGTGCCAGCAGCTACATCGCAGGGTCGGGGGCCAACGTCCTGACTTTC
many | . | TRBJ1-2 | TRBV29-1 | CSVGELYGYTF | TGCAGCGTTGGGGAGCTCTATGGCTACACCTTC
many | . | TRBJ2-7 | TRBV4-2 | CASSQVLSPGQYEQYF | TGTGCCAGCAGCCAAGTCCTGAGTCCGGGACAATACGAGCAGTACTTC
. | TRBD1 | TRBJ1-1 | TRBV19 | CASTAGQGVNTEAFF | TGTGCCAGTACCGCAGGACAGGGAGTCAACACTGAAGCTTTCTTT
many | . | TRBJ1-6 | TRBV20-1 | CSARGSGPNSPLHF | TGCAGTGCTAGAGGCAGCGGACCCAATTCACCCCTCCACTTT
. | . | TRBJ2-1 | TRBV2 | CASSDSGAEFDEQFF | TGTGCCAGCAGTGACTCGGGGGCAGAATTTGATGAGCAGTTCTTC
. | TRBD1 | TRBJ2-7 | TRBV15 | CATSISAGGGYEQYF | TGTGCCACCAGCATTTCCGCAGGGGGCGGCTACGAGCAGTACTTC
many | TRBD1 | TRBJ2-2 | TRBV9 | CASSEGASRGAGELFF | TGTGCCAGCAGCGAGGGGGCCAGCCGGGGCGCCGGGGAGCTGTTTTTT
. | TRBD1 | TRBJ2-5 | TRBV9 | CASSTGTGETQYF | TGTGCCAGCAGCACCGGGACAGGAGAGACCCAGTACTTC
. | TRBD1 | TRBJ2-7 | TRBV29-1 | CSVRGQGGSSSYEQYF | TGCAGCGTACGGGGACAGGGAGGGTCAAGCTCCTACGAGCAGTACTTC
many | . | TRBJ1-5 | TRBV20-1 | CSARDMGRSNQPQHF | TGCAGTGCTAGAGATATGGGAAGGAGCAATCAGCCCCAGCATTTT
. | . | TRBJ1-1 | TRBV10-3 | CAIFNRLSLNTEAFF | TGTGCCATCTTCAATCGGCTATCGTTGAACACTGAAGCTTTCTTT
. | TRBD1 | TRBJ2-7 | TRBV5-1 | CASSSGTEHEQYF | TGCGCCAGCAGCTCCGGGACAGAGCACGAGCAGTACTTC
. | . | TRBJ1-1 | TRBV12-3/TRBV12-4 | CASSLEGTDTEAFF | TGTGCCAGCAGTTTAGAGGGCACGGACACTGAAGCTTTCTTT
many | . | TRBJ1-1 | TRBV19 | CASTPGRQMNTEAFF | TGTGCCAGTACCCCAGGCCGACAGATGAACACTGAAGCTTTCTTT
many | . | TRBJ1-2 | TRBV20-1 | CSASPQGDYGYTF | TGCAGTGCTAGTCCCCAGGGCGACTATGGCTACACCTTC
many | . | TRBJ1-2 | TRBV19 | CASSSPEDPTYGYTF | TGTGCCAGTAGTTCCCCGGAGGATCCAACCTATGGCTACACCTTC
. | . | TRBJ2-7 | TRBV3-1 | CASSPLPQGVIYEQYF | TGTGCCAGCAGCCCCTTACCCCAGGGAGTGATCTACGAGCAGTACTTC
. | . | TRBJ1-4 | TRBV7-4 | CASSSYGVFF | TGTGCCAGCAGCTCCTACGGCGTGTTTTTT
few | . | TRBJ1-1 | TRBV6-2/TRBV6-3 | CASSPQGPLENTEAFF | TGTGCCAGCAGCCCGCAGGGACCCCTCGAGAACACTGAAGCTTTCTTT
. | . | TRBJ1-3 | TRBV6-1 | CASGYSSGSNTIYF | TGTGCCAGCGGTTACTCGTCGGGGTCGAACACCATATATTTT
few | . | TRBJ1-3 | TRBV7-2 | CASSPNGGHAGNTIYF | TGTGCCAGCAGCCCAAATGGGGGACACGCTGGGAACACCATATATTTT
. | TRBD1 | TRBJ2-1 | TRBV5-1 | CASSATTGGTPREQFF | TGCGCCAGCAGCGCTACTACAGGGGGTACGCCGAGAGAGCAGTTCTTC
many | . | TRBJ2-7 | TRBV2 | CASSVAYEQYF | TGTGCCAGCAGTGTGGCCTACGAGCAGTACTTC
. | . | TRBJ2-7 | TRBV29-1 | CSFGYEQYF | TGCAGTTTTGGCTACGAGCAGTACTTC
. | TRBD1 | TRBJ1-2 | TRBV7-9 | CASSWDRAGNYGYTF | TGTGCCAGCAGCTGGGACAGGGCTGGGAACTATGGCTACACCTTC
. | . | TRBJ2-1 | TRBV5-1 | CASSLGGELHNEQFF | TGCGCCAGCAGCTTGGGGGGGGAATTGCACAATGAGCAGTTCTTC
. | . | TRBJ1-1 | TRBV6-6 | CASSQSLGGTSTEAFF | TGTGCCAGCAGCCAATCGTTAGGGGGGACGAGCACTGAAGCTTTCTTT
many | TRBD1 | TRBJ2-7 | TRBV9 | CASSVQGQGGNEQYF | TGTGCCAGCAGCGTACAAGGACAGGGAGGAAACGAGCAGTACTTC
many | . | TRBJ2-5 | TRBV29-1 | CSGMRAGETQYF | TGCAGCGGAATGAGGGCAGGGGAGACCCAGTACTTC
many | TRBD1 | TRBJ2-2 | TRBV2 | CASSGLRDRHTGELFF | TGTGCCAGCAGTGGCCTCCGGGACAGGCACACCGGGGAGCTGTTTTTT
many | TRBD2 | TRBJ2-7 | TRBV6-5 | CATRTSGRYEQYF | TGTGCCACAAGGACTAGCGGGAGATACGAGCAGTACTTC
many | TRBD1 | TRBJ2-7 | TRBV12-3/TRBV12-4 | CASSVTGTGYEQYF | TGTGCCAGCAGTGTTACCGGGACAGGCTACGAGCAGTACTTC
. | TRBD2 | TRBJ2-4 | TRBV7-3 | CASSSVGGRGNIQYF | TGTGCCAGCAGCTCCGTGGGAGGGCGAGGAAACATTCAGTACTTC
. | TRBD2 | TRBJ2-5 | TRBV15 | CANSLGLAGAETQYF | TGTGCCAACAGCTTGGGTCTAGCGGGAGCGGAGACCCAGTACTTC
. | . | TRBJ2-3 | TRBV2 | CAVLDPKGTDTQYF | TGTGCCGTCTTGGACCCAAAGGGCACAGATACGCAGTATTTT
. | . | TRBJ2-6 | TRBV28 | CASSSEGPFVTGANVLTF | TGTGCCAGCAGTTCGGAAGGCCCGTTTGTCACTGGGGCCAACGTCCTGACTTTC
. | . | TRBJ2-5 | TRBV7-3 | CASSLTAETQYF | TGTGCCAGCAGCTTGACAGCAGAGACCCAGTACTTC
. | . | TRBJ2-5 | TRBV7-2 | CASSSDRRVETQYF | TGTGCCAGCAGCTCGGACAGGAGGGTAGAGACCCAGTACTTC
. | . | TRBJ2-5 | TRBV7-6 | CASSLASDRQKTQYF | TGTGCCAGCAGCTTAGCGTCGGACCGGCAAAAGACCCAGTACTTC
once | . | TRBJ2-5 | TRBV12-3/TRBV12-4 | CASSLQGGVRETQYF | TGTGCCAGCAGTTTACAGGGGGGGGTACGAGAGACCCAGTACTTC
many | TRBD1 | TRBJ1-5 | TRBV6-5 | CASSYPPPGQRFLRSQPQHF | TGTGCCAGCAGTTACCCGCCCCCGGGACAGCGGTTCTTGAGGAGTCAGCCCCAGCATTTT
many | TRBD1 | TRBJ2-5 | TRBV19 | CASSPQGAEETQYF | TGTGCCAGTAGTCCACAGGGGGCGGAAGAGACCCAGTACTTC